The 7 T cell receptor beta chains below all came from one sample that was sequenced in a study of blood T cell repertoires in COVID-19. Here immunoSEQ multiplex PCR was the method, and the copy in TCRdb shows in-frame clones only, minus some. The sample records around 330,000 clones, around 87% being singletons. Sequences were obtained from peripheral blood. The receptors here all came from a woman in her forties or fifties with active or convalescent COVID-19.

The DNA for the CDR3 is TGCGCCAGCAGCGTTAGACAGGGGGGCGAGCAGTACTTC. Residues: CASSVRQGGEQYF. This chain joins TRBV5-1 and TRBJ2-7; 9 bases agree with TRBD1. Unmatched junction bases numbered 5, after V lost 4 bases and J lost 6 bases. Germline CDR1 is SGHRS and CDR2 is YFSETQ. The CDR3 sequence is 13 residues long.

This chain links TRBV5-1 with TRBJ2-1, with 9 bases lining up with TRBD1. After removal of 4 bases from V and 8 bases from J, the junction contained 7 bases not matched to a gene. This CDR3 is 14 amino acids long. Looked up from germline, CDR1 is SGHRS and CDR2 is YFSETQ. CDR3 in amino acids: CASSTTGGSDEQFF. The CDR3 DNA reads as TGCGCCAGCAGCACCACAGGGGGCTCTGATGAGCAGTTCTTC.

V and J are TRBV6-8 and TRBJ1-1; perhaps TRBD1 as D (5 bases). V was shortened by 3 bases and J by 1 base, with 18 bases between the two germline ends. The CDR3 runs to 17 residues. Per germline, CDR1 MNHGY and CDR2 SAAAGT. CDR3: CASSYTPKGVGNTEAFF. CDR3 DNA sequence: TGTGCCAGCAGTTATACCCCGAAAGGGGTGGGGAACACTGAAGCTTTCTTT.

The chain couples TRBV6-1 to TRBJ1-4; possibly TRBD1 for D (6 bases). CDR1 is MNHNS and CDR2 is SASEGT in the germline V gene. The CDR3 totals 14 residues. V was pared by 3 bases and J by 8 bases, with 13 bases between. This CDR3 reads CASSDIQGWEKLFF. DNA of the CDR3: TGTGCCAGCAGTGACATACAGGGATGGGAAAAACTGTTTTTT.

V and J are TRBV18 and TRBJ1-2; 8 positions agree with TRBD1. The CDR3 loop spans 15 amino acids. Germline lookup yields CDR1 KGHSH and CDR2 LQKENI. The V segment lost 5 bases and the J segment 4 bases; nucleotides outside the gene matches: 9. The CDR3 DNA reads TGTGCCAGCTCAGTGGACAGGGAACTCTCCTATGGCTACACCTTC. As protein: CASSVDRELSYGYTF.

A remark on this clone: The same CDR3 is also encoded by other DNA sequences in this sample. The V call is TRBV7-8, the J call TRBJ1-3; weak D call: TRBD1 (6 bases). In germline, CDR1 is SGHVS, CDR2 FQNEAQ. V dropped 1 base and J dropped 0 bases, with 10 bases sitting between them. This CDR3 is built from 16 residues. CDR3 coding DNA: TGTGCCAGCAGCTTAGACAGGGTCAGCTCTGGAAACACCATATATTTT. Its translation: CASSLDRVSSGNTIYF.

DNA of the CDR3: TGTGCCAGCAGCTTAGGATGGACAGGATACGGCAGGGGGCTTGGGCCTTTCTTT. Its translation is CASSLGWTGYGRGLGPFF. The chain recombines TRBV7-2 with TRBJ1-1; the match to TRBD1 covers 8 bases. The J segment lost 12 bases and the V segment lost 1 base, leaving 22 bases of the junction unmatched. CDR3 length equals 18 residues. The V gene's germline CDR1 is SGHTA and CDR2 FQGNSA.